Shown below are 9 T cell receptor beta chains from a single sample sequenced in a study of technical replicates of blood from a few donors. Assay: immunoSEQ multiplex PCR; the TCRdb copy retains only in-frame clones and omits some. The sample lists around 80,000 clones, 89% occurring once. Sequencing was performed on T cells isolated from PBMCs. The receptor set was obtained from a human donor in good health.

This clone was counted once. CDR3 loop: CASSLGTSGIVLDTQYF. CDR3 DNA sequence: TGTGCCAGCAGCTTGGGGACTAGCGGGATTGTCTTAGATACGCAGTATTTT. This chain connects TRBV5-8 to TRBJ2-3, with 12 bases that match TRBD2. V shed 0 bases, J shed 5 bases, and the junction held 7 bases outside the gene matches. Germline lookup yields CDR1 SGHTS and CDR2 YDEGEE. The CDR3 length is 17 residues.

J is TRBJ2-5 and V is TRBV5-1; a possible D gene is TRBD2 (6 bases). Germline V lookup: CDR1 SGHRS, CDR2 YFSETQ. V was cut by 2 bases and J by 0 bases, with 11 bases left in between. The CDR3 loop spans 15 amino acids. CDR3 sequence (DNA): TGCGCCAGCAGCTTAATAGGACTATACCAAGAGACCCAGTACTTC. Its protein product is CASSLIGLYQETQYF.

The rearrangement uses TRBV5-4 and TRBJ1-2; D call uncertain. V lost 4 bases and J lost 8, with 15 bases in between. This CDR3 has 13 amino acids. The germline V gene encodes CDR1 SGHNT and CDR2 YYREEE (reference sequence). As DNA, the CDR3 is TGTGCCAGCAGCCCCAATGTTTTTCGGGGCTACACCTTC. Translating gives CASSPNVFRGYTF.

V and J are TRBV6-5 and TRBJ2-3; perhaps TRBD1 as D (5 bases). Trimming removed 2 bases at V and 2 bases at J, with 11 bases between. This CDR3 comprises 15 residues. The germline V gene has CDR1 MNHEY and CDR2 SVGAGI. The CDR3 bases are TGTGCCAGCAGTTACGAGTCAGGGCACACAGATACGCAGTATTTT. Its translation is CASSYESGHTDTQYF.

This rearrangement joins TRBV29-1 to TRBJ1-3; possible D gene TRBD1, 5 bases. The germline V and J ends were trimmed by 7 bases and 3 bases, with 10 bases remaining between them. The CDR3 contains 12 residues. Germline values: CDR1 SQVTM, CDR2 ANQGSEA. CDR3 in DNA: TGCAGCGCTCAGGGAGGTGGAAACACCATATATTTT. This encodes CSAQGGGNTIYF.

This clone was recorded only once. The gene calls are TRBV5-4 and TRBJ1-5; D perhaps matches TRBD1 (5 bases). The germline V gene encodes CDR1 SGHNT and CDR2 YYREEE (reference sequence). Trimming took off 2 bases at V and 7 bases at J, with 25 bases between the two ends. This CDR3 comprises 18 residues. CDR3 DNA: TGTGCCAGCAGCTTAGTAGAGGAGGGACGGCCCTTGGGGCAGCCCCAGCATTTT. Its translation: CASSLVEEGRPLGQPQHF.

The rearrangement joins TRBV4-1 to TRBJ2-7; D gene unclear. Germline V lookup: CDR1 MGHRA, CDR2 YSYEKL. This CDR3 is built from 14 residues. Trimming left V 0 bases short and J 0 bases short, with 6 bases between. DNA of the CDR3: TGCGCCAGCAGCCAAGAATCAGACTCCTACGAGCAGTACTTC. This gives the protein CASSQESDSYEQYF.

This chain uses TRBV11-3 with TRBJ2-1; D is ambiguous. V lost 3 bases and J lost 6, with 18 bases in between. This CDR3 is 16 amino acids long. Germline CDR1 SGHNT, CDR2 YENEEA. The DNA for the CDR3 is TGTGCCAGCAGCTTGCTTTGGCGAGAGGAAATCAATGAGCAGTTCTTC. Amino acids: CASSLLWREEINEQFF.

This chain joins TRBV5-1 and TRBJ2-1; D gene uncertain. CDR1 is SGHRS and CDR2 is YFSETQ in the germline V gene. The length of the CDR3 is 11 residues. V was cut by 2 bases and J by 10 bases, with 7 bases left in between. CDR3 coding DNA: TGCGCCAGCAGCTTTAGCTACGAGCAGTTCTTC. This encodes CASSFSYEQFF.